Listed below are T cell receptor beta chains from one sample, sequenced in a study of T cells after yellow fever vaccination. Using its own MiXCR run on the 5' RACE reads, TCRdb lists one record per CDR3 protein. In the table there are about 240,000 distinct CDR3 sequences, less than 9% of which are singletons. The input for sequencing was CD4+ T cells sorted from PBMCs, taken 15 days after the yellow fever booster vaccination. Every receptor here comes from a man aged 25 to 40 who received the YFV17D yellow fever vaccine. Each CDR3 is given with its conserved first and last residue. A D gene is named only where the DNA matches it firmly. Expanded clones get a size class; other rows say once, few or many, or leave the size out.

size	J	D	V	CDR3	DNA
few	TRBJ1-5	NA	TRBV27	CASSSPSRGVNQPQHF	TGTGCCAGCAGCAGCCCCTCCAGGGGAGTCAATCAGCCCCAGCATTTT
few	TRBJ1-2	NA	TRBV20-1	CSARIVRSYGYTF	TGCAGTGCTAGGATCGTCAGGAGCTATGGCTACACCTTC
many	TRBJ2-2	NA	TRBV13	CASSRRGELFF	TGTGCCAGCAGCCGACGTGGGGAGCTGTTTTTT
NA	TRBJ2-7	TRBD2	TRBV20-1	CSAPTSGVVGEQYF	TGCAGTGCCCCTACTAGCGGGGTTGTTGGGGAGCAGTACTTC
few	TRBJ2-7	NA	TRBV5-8	CASSLQRLYEQYF	TGTGCCAGCAGCTTGCAGCGCCTCTACGAGCAGTACTTC
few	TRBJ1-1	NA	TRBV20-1	CSAFNLNTEAFF	TGCAGTGCCTTCAACTTGAACACTGAAGCTTTCTTT
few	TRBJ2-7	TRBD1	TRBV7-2	CASRPTGQGYEQYF	TGTGCCAGCAGACCCACGGGACAGGGCTACGAGCAGTACTTC
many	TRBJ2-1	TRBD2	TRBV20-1	CSAPREGLAENEQFF	TGCAGTGCACCCCGGGAGGGACTAGCGGAAAATGAGCAGTTCTTC
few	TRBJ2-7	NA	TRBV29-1	CSVGEGPWEQYF	TGCAGCGTTGGTGAGGGTCCTTGGGAGCAGTACTTC
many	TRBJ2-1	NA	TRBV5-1	CASSLENHSYNEQFF	TGCGCCAGCAGCTTGGAAAACCACTCCTACAATGAGCAGTTCTTC
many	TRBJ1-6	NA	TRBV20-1	CSATKGNNSPLHF	TGCAGTGCCACAAAAGGAAATAATTCACCCCTCCACTTT
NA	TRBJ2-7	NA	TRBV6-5	CASSFSDRGGGYEQYF	TGTGCCAGCAGTTTCTCCGATAGGGGTGGGGGCTACGAGCAGTACTTC
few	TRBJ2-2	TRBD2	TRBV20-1	CSAARLAGVRTGELFF	TGCAGTGCCGCCAGACTAGCGGGAGTTCGGACCGGGGAGCTGTTTTTT
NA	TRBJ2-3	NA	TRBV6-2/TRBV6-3	CASSYQQDRDTQYF	TGTGCCAGCAGTTACCAGCAGGATAGAGATACGCAGTATTTT
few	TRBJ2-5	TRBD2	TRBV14	CASSQSSGRWSETQYF	TGTGCCAGCAGCCAAAGTAGCGGGAGGTGGAGTGAGACCCAGTACTTC
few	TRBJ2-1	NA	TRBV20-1	CSAIPGRSNEQFF	TGCAGTGCTATCCCGGGAAGGAGCAATGAGCAGTTCTTC